This TCR beta chain appears in the sequencing data of a study of blood T cell repertoires in COVID-19 (dated by TCRdb to the early 2020s). About the full investigation: The collaborator samples originated in the United States, Italy and Spain and spanned the acute and convalescent phases of COVID-19. The prospective study material was composed of cDNA or gDNA derived from T cells, B-cell-depleted T cells, or PBMCs. Deeply sampled blood TCRbeta repertoires from subjects exposed to, actively infected with, or recovered from COVID-19 were included in the dataset. A freely available public database, intended as a resource for researchers studying the immune response to SARS-CoV-2, is where the repertoires were released. The samples were drawn from two sources: the first 160 participants of the ongoing ImmuneRACE study, and fewer than 1,500 subjects contributed by 6 global collaborators. Nearly every sample came with metadata listing a de-identified subject ID, COVID-19 status, age in years and sex. Where available, HLA class I and class II types were obtained from metadata supplied by the sample provider rather than from assay-based typing. General findings and caveats noted by the study authors: How much clinical and demographic metadata was included differed by source and by participant, and the metadata was provided uncurated.

Note on this clone: This clone's antigen is unknown. Per-base quality was not reported, and no clone a single base away is much larger than it.

Including cysteine and phenylalanine, the CDR3 has 14 amino acids. The kept DNA is CDR3 alone, 42 bases in frame from the first base. In the germline V gene (reference sequence), CDR1 corresponds to SGHAT and CDR2 to FQDESV. The germline V and J ends show losses of 5 bases and 7 bases respectively, and no gene match explains 8 bases of the junction. TCRbeta CDR3 regions were amplified from genomic DNA by means of the immunoSEQ Assay, a bias-controlled multiplex PCR. The original methods were these. The number of nucleated cells in each sample was estimated by amplification of reference gene primers within the assay. To quantify the absolute abundance of each unique TCRbeta CDR3 rearrangement, sequence reads were collapsed and filtered. For each sample, productive Simpson clonality was calculated as the square root of Simpson's diversity index across productive rearrangements. This is the immuneACCESS table as TCRdb keeps it, with only in-frame sequences that have V and J called. A part of the clones is gone; compared with another copy, unresolved V genes explain less than half, and the rest is unexplained. The D gene and trimming were derived from the DNA, and the V and J assignments and clone size from that table. For this sample the table gives around 150,000 clones, of which about 81% were detected only once. Around 7.8% of the sample is in the top ten clones.

In the prospective study, participants were about 18 to 95 years old, resided in 24 geographic areas of the United States, and were enrolled through a virtual design. In the prospective study, participants were assigned to cohorts based on the clinical history participants reported in a screening survey and a study questionnaire. Recovered participants in ImmuneRACE Cohort 3 were defined by two consecutive negative NP/OP PCR tests, clearance by a healthcare professional, or resolution of symptoms. In the prospective study, whole blood, serum and a nasopharyngeal or oropharyngeal swab were collected from each participant by mobile phlebotomists. Participants in the prospective study had the option to provide additional blood draws and questionnaires over a roughly 2-month period. Before DNA extraction, prospective study blood samples were shipped either frozen or at room temperature.

The sequenced sample consisted of PBMCs or T cells enriched from blood (not recorded which). This receptor chain uses TRBV11-1 and TRBJ2-5; the central 9 bases match TRBD2. The source is a man aged 45-65 years who had recovered from COVID-19. Read as DNA, the sequence is TGTGCCAGCAGCATATCGACTAGCGGTGCGACCCAGTACTTC. This translates into CASSISTSGATQYF.